The 14 T cell receptor beta chains below come from one sample, sequenced in a study of blood T cell repertoires in COVID-19. The data were produced by immunoSEQ multiplex PCR, yet TCRdb's version contains in-frame clones alone and is incomplete. The sample yields 110,000 or so clones, about 74% seen once. Input material: peripheral blood. The receptors here all came from a human donor in a cohort sampled during active COVID-19.

The chain has TRBV10-2 and TRBJ2-3; 12 bases line up with TRBD2. CDR3 length: 17 residues. CDR1 and CDR2 from the germline V gene are WSHSY and SAAADI. With V trimmed by 0 bases and J by 6 bases, 7 bases remained unmatched. The CDR3 protein is CASSESILAGGQDTQYF. The CDR3 nucleotides read TGCGCCAGCAGTGAGTCGATTCTAGCGGGAGGGCAGGATACGCAGTATTTT.

V gene TRBV6-5 combines with J gene TRBJ1-1; perhaps TRBD1 as D (6 bases). V lost 5 bases, J lost 3 bases, and 10 bases lay in between. Germline lookup yields CDR1 MNHEY and CDR2 SVGAGI. The CDR3 consists of 13 residues. In DNA, the CDR3 is TGTGCCAGCAGTCCACGACAGGACACTGAAGCTTTCTTT. As protein: CASSPRQDTEAFF.

This clone was seen only a few times. One junction end disagrees with the germline gene, perhaps due to a read error. The rearrangement joins TRBV19 to TRBJ1-2; weak D call: TRBD1 (5 bases). The CDR3 extends over 12 amino acids. Per germline, CDR1 LNHDA and CDR2 SQIVND (reference sequence). For the CDR3, the DNA is TGTGCCAGTAGTCTAGACAGTAATGGCTACACCTTC. Protein product: CASSLDSNGYTF.

This clone turned up a few times. CDR3 loop: CASSQGLNYEQYF. CDR3 sequence (DNA): TGTGCCAGCAGCCAGGGACTAAACTACGAGCAGTACTTC. This chain links TRBV6-5 with TRBJ2-7, with 7 bases fitting TRBD2. Germline assignment: CDR1 MNHEY and CDR2 SVGAGI. The CDR3 contains 13 residues. Germline trimming cut 6 bases from V and 3 bases from J; bases unmatched to any gene: 5.

The gene calls are TRBV7-6 and TRBJ2-5; 9 bases map to TRBD2. Germline assignment: CDR1 SGHVS and CDR2 FNYEAQ. This CDR3 has 19 amino acids. V was clipped by 4 bases and J by 0 bases; unmatched bases: 15. CDR3 DNA sequence: TGTGCCAGCAGCTCACTAGGGGTTTTGAGCGGGGGGCACCAAGAGACCCAGTACTTC. This sequence encodes CASSSLGVLSGGHQETQYF.

The CDR3 here is CATGDRNSYEQYF. The CDR3 DNA follows: TGTGCCACGGGGGACAGAAACTCCTACGAGCAGTACTTC. This rearrangement joins TRBV19 to TRBJ2-7; D might be TRBD1 (7 bases). Trimming cost V 10 bases and J 0 bases, with 13 bases left between them. The germline V gene has CDR1 LNHDA and CDR2 SQIVND (reference sequence). The CDR3 totals 13 residues.

This clone has a handful of counts. The chain combines TRBV5-1 with TRBJ1-1, with TRBD1 as a possible D gene (6 bases). CDR3 length: 15 residues. V lost 3 bases to trimming and J lost 3 bases, with 15 bases between them. The germline V gene encodes CDR1 SGHRS and CDR2 YFSETQ. CDR3: CASSYSGTSYTEAFF. CDR3 sequence (DNA): TGCGCCAGCAGCTACTCCGGGACAAGCTACACTGAAGCTTTCTTT.

As for this clone: This CDR3 is also generated by other DNA sequences in the sample. The chain combines TRBV6-5 with TRBJ2-7, with a possible D match to TRBD2 (7 bases). V lost 2 bases and J 5 bases, leaving 13 bases between the germline ends. The CDR3 extends over 14 amino acids. Germline CDR1 is MNHEY and CDR2 is SVGAGI. DNA of the CDR3: TGTGCCAGCAGTTACACCTCGGGGGGCCACGAGCAGTACTTC. Residues: CASSYTSGGHEQYF.

This chain joins TRBV5-6 and TRBJ1-1; maybe TRBD1 (5 bases). The CDR3 sequence is 15 residues long. The germline V and J ends were trimmed by 3 bases and 0 bases, with 12 bases remaining between them. Looked up from germline, CDR1 is SGHDT and CDR2 is YYEEEE. The CDR3 DNA reads as TGTGCCAGCAGCTCTCGACAGCTCATGAACACTGAAGCTTTCTTT. Amino acids: CASSSRQLMNTEAFF.

This clone was counted between two and nine times. The chain joins TRBV27 to TRBJ2-7; possibly TRBD2 for D (5 bases). Germline V gives CDR1 MNHEY, CDR2 SMNVEV (reference sequence). With 10 bases removed from V and 0 bases from J, the gap between germline ends came to 13 bases. This CDR3 comprises 13 residues. CDR3 amino acids: CATAEVSSYEQYF. The CDR3 DNA reads TGTGCCACCGCGGAGGTTAGCTCCTACGAGCAGTACTTC.

The gene calls are TRBV28 and TRBJ2-7; D might be TRBD2 (5 bases). Germline assignment: CDR1 MDHEN and CDR2 SYDVKM. V lost 5 bases, J lost 4 bases, and 15 bases lay in between. CDR3 length: 14 amino acids. The DNA of the CDR3 is TGTGCCAGCAGTCCCCGCGGGTACCAATACGAGCAGTACTTC. It encodes CASSPRGYQYEQYF.

For the CDR3, the DNA is TGTGCCAGTAGTGTGGGACAGCCCTCCTACGAGCAGTACTTC. Protein sequence: CASSVGQPSYEQYF. This chain uses TRBV19 with TRBJ2-7; TRBD1 agrees at 7 bases. Germline CDR1 reads LNHDA; CDR2 reads SQIVND (reference sequence). The CDR3 is made up of 14 amino acids. The J segment lost 0 bases and the V segment lost 5 bases, leaving 4 bases of the junction unmatched.

In DNA form, the CDR3 reads TGTGCCAGCAGCCCTCCGGGACTAGCGGGCAATGAGCAGTTCTTC. Translation: CASSPPGLAGNEQFF. The chain employs TRBV7-6 and TRBJ2-1, with 12 bases fitting TRBD2. J lost 6 bases, V lost 5 bases, and 5 bases had no gene match. The CDR3 consists of 15 residues. Germline values: CDR1 SGHVS, CDR2 FNYEAQ. Drawing the rest from reference TRBV7-6 and TRBJ2-1, the complete variable domain is GAGVSQSPRYKVTKRGQDVALRCDPISGHVSLYWYRQALGQGPEFLTYFNYEAQQDKSGLPNDRFSAERPEGSISTLTIQRTEQRDSAMYRCASSPPGLAGNEQFFGPGTRLTVL.

This clone has a count of ten or more. The chain carries TRBV5-5 and TRBJ2-7; TRBD2 agrees at 11 bases. Germline assignment: CDR1 SGHKS and CDR2 YYEKEE (reference sequence). With 0 bases clipped from V and 0 bases from J, the junction kept 5 bases outside the gene matches. This CDR3 has 17 residues. This chain's CDR3 is CASSLVAGGISSYEQYF. The CDR3 region has the DNA TGTGCCAGCAGCTTGGTAGCGGGAGGGATAAGCTCCTACGAGCAGTACTTC.